The rows below give T cell receptor beta chains drawn from one sample of a study of blood T cell repertoires in COVID-19. The protocol was immunoSEQ multiplex PCR, while the TCRdb copy is restricted to in-frame clones and leaves out a portion. The sample holds 95,000 to 150,000 clones; 65% to 85% are singletons and the top ten take approximately 4.5%. The sample comprised peripheral blood. The receptors here all came from a woman in her 70s with acute or convalescent COVID-19. The conserved cysteine and the conserved F or W are not part of the CDR3 here. Fields, in order: J gene, D gene, V gene, CDR3 protein. D genes are given only for firm matches.

J gene: TRBJ1-1; D gene: TRBD1; V gene: TRBV4-3; CDR3 protein: ASSQALGQGWNTEAF
J gene: TRBJ1-2; D gene: -; V gene: TRBV29-1; CDR3 protein: SVALPDGYT
J gene: TRBJ1-3; D gene: -; V gene: TRBV5-1; CDR3 protein: ASSRTDSGNTIY
J gene: TRBJ1-2; D gene: -; V gene: TRBV11-3; CDR3 protein: ASSSSVGAGYT
J gene: TRBJ2-1; D gene: -; V gene: TRBV7-2; CDR3 protein: ASSLDWGPRSYNEQF
J gene: TRBJ1-2; D gene: -; V gene: TRBV7-2; CDR3 protein: ASSPLSGSYGYT
J gene: TRBJ2-4; D gene: -; V gene: TRBV3-1/TRBV3-2; CDR3 protein: ASSQDRGALAKNIQY
J gene: TRBJ1-1; D gene: -; V gene: TRBV12-3/TRBV12-4; CDR3 protein: ASREDPPTEAF
J gene: TRBJ1-2; D gene: -; V gene: TRBV18; CDR3 protein: ASSPQGSNGYT
J gene: TRBJ1-2; D gene: -; V gene: TRBV2; CDR3 protein: ASSVEGGYGYT
J gene: TRBJ1-2; D gene: TRBD1; V gene: TRBV5-6; CDR3 protein: ASSRDRVGGYT